This T cell receptor beta chain derives from a study of T-cell memory formation after mild COVID-19. Findings and caveats of the study: CM and EM subsets held most contracting CD4+ clones; EMRA held CD8+ ones. CD4/CD8 balance held among clones contracting day 15 to 85, and later expanders leaned CD4+.

This clonotype has a count of ten or more. Its matching antigen is unknown. The CDR3 is 16 amino acids. The V segment lost 4 bases and the J segment 5 bases; nucleotides outside the gene matches: 7. Germline loops: CDR1 LGHNA, CDR2 YSLEER. 5'RACE with constant-segment primers built TCRalpha and TCRbeta cDNA libraries with UMIs. A single record per CDR3 protein comes from TCRdb applying MiXCR to the 5' RACE reads. The sample has 130,000 to 150,000 distinct CDR3 sequences; over 15% are singletons. What was sequenced was PBMCs or a T cell subset sorted from them (not recorded which). The sequence came from an adult woman who had mild COVID-19 (a few samples of this study predate the infection). Cell type and time point are not known. This chain links TRBV4-3 with TRBJ2-5; 13 bases agree with TRBD2. Here the CDR3 DNA reads TGCGCCAGCAGCCGAGGACGGACTAGCGGGAGCGAGACCCAGTACTTC. This sequence encodes CASSRGRTSGSETQYF.